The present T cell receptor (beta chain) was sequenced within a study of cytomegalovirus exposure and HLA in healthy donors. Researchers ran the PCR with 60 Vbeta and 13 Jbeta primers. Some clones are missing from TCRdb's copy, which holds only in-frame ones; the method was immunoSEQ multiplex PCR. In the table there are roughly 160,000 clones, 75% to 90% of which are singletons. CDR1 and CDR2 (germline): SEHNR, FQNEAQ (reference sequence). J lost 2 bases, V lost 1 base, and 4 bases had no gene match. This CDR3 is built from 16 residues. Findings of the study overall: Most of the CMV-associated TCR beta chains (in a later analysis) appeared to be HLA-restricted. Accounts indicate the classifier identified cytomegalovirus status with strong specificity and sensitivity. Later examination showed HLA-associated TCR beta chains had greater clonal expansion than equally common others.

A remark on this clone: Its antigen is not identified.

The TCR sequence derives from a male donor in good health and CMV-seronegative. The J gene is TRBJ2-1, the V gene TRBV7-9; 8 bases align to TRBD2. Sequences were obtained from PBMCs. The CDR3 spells CASSLVSGGTYNEQFF. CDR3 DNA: TGTGCCAGCAGCTTAGTGTCGGGGGGGACCTACAATGAGCAGTTCTTC.